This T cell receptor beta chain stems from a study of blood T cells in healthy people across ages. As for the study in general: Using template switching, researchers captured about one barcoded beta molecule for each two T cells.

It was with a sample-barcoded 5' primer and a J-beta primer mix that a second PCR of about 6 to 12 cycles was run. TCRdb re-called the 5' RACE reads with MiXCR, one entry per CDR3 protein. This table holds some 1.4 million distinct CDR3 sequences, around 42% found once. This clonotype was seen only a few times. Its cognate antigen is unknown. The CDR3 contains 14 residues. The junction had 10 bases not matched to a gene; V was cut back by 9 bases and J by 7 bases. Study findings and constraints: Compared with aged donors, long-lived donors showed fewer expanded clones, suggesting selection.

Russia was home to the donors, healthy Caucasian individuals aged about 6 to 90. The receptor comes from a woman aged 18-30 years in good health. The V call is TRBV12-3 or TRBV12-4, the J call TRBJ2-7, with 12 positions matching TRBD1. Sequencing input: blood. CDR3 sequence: CASGPGQGALEQYF. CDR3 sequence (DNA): TGTGCCAGTGGCCCGGGACAGGGGGCGCTTGAGCAGTACTTC.